Listed here is a single T cell receptor (beta chain). The antigen is undetermined. This record belongs to a study of shared clonotypes between healthy human individuals. Study observations and caveats: Researchers sampled only blood; tissue repertoires likely differ.

The CDR3 runs 14 residues. CDR1 and CDR2 from the germline V gene are MNHNY and SVGAGI (reference sequence). The V and J ends lost 8 bases and 7 bases respectively, with 20 bases between them. The repertoire was sequenced with immunoSEQ multiplex PCR; TCRdb's copy has only in-frame clones and lacks some. The top ten hold 0.39% of the sample, which has some 2.3 million clones, roughly 93% seen once. This chain joins TRBV6-6 and TRBJ1-1, with D possibly TRBD1 on 6 matching bases. This TCR derives from a young man in good health. Some clones in this sample may be carry-over from other donors' samples. Material for sequencing was naive CD4+ T cells from PBMCs. The subset was: CD45RA+ positively selected. DNA of the CDR3: TGTGCCAGCCGCGGGGGGGGGCAGATAAATGAAGCTTTCTTT. It encodes CASRGGGQINEAFF.